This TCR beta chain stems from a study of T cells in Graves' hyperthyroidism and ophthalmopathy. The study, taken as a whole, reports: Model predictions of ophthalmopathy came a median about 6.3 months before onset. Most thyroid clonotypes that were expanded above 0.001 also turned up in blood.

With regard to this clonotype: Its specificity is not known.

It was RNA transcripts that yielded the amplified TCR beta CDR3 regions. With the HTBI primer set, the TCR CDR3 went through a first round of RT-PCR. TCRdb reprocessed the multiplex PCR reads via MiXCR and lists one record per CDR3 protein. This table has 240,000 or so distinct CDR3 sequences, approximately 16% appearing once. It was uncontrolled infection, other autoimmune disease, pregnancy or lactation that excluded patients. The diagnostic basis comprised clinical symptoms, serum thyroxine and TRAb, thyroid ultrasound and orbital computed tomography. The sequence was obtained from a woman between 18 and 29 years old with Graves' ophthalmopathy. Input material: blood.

CDR3 bases: TGTGCCAGTTCCGGGACAGGGGTTTATGAGGGCAATCAGCCCCAGCATTTT. Residues: CASSGTGVYEGNQPQHF. The gene calls are TRBV28 and TRBJ1-5; 10 bases line up with TRBD1. The ends lost 9 bases at V and 2 bases at J; junction bases unmatched: 13. Germline lookup yields CDR1 MDHEN and CDR2 SYDVKM. The CDR3 contains 17 residues.